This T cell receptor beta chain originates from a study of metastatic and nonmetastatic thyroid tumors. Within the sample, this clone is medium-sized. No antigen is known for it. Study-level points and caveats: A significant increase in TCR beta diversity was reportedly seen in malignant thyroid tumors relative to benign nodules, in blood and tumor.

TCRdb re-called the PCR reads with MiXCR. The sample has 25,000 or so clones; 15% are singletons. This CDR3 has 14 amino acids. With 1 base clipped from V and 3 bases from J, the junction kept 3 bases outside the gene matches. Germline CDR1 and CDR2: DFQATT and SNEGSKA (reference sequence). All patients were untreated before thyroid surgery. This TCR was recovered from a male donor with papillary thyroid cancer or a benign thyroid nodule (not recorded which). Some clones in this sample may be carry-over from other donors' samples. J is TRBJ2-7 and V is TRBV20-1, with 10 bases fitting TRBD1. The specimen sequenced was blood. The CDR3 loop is CSARVGTGVYEQYF. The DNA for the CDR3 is TGCAGTGCTAGAGTAGGGACAGGGGTCTACGAGCAGTACTTC.